One sample yielded the 5 T cell receptor beta chains listed below, sequenced in a study of blood T cell repertoires in COVID-19. Assay: immunoSEQ multiplex PCR; the TCRdb copy retains only in-frame clones and omits some. Of about 200,000 clones listed, roughly 88% were seen once; the top ten hold roughly a sixth. The sequenced material came from peripheral blood. The origin of the receptors is a man over 45 with COVID-19, enrolled during active disease.

The J gene is TRBJ2-7, the V gene TRBV6-5; 7 bases line up with TRBD1. The J segment lost 3 bases and the V segment lost 4 bases, leaving 6 bases of the junction unmatched. Germline CDR1 is MNHEY and CDR2 is SVGAGI. The CDR3 totals 14 residues. DNA of the CDR3: TGTGCCAGCAGTTCCGGGACAGTGATCTACGAGCAGTACTTC. This sequence encodes CASSSGTVIYEQYF.

The chain combines TRBV6-2 or TRBV6-3 with TRBJ1-5; 8 bases align to TRBD1. Germline CDR1 reads MNHEY; CDR2 reads SVGEGT. This CDR3 region has 14 residues. J gave up 6 bases and V 5 bases, and 6 bases lay outside the gene matches. The CDR3 sequence is CASSLDRDSQPQHF. CDR3 nucleotide sequence: TGTGCCAGCAGTCTGGACAGGGATAGTCAGCCCCAGCATTTT.

The chain employs TRBV7-2 and TRBJ2-5; 12 positions agree with TRBD2. Germline CDR1 is SGHTA and CDR2 is FQGNSA. V was clipped by 1 base and J by 5 bases; unmatched bases: 5. There are 16 residues in the CDR3. In DNA form, the CDR3 reads TGTGCCAGCAGCTTAGGGCTAGCGGGGGGGTTGGAGACCCAGTACTTC. Amino acids: CASSLGLAGGLETQYF.

This chain links TRBV7-9 with TRBJ2-7, with 9 nucleotides matching TRBD2. J was trimmed by 1 base and V by 4 bases; bases with no gene match: 11. Germline CDR1 reads SEHNR; CDR2 reads FQNEAQ (reference sequence). This CDR3 contains 17 residues. For the CDR3, the DNA is TGTGCCAGCAGCTCGGGGGTAGCGGGAGAAGGGTCCTACGAGCAGTACTTC. Residues: CASSSGVAGEGSYEQYF.

This chain joins TRBV11-2 and TRBJ2-1; TRBD1 matches at 7 bases. The CDR3 length is 15 residues. V lost 3 bases and J lost 4; bases outside the gene matches: 6. In germline, CDR1 is SGHAT, CDR2 FQNNGV. This chain's CDR3 is CASSFGQGEYNEQFF. The CDR3 nucleotides are TGTGCCAGCAGCTTTGGCCAGGGGGAATACAATGAGCAGTTCTTC.